What follows describes a single T cell receptor (beta chain). TCRdb passed the RT-PCR reads through MiXCR, listing each CDR3 protein once. This sample has about 540,000 distinct CDR3 sequences; roughly 25% occur once, and the top ten carry about 2.8%. The data are from a study of response to subunit inactivated influenza vaccine. The same data also went into a second study, on T cells expressing NK-cell markers. Turning to that study: Generation of TCR beta cDNA was performed by 5'RACE template switching incorporating UMIs. Source material for TCR beta repertoires consisted of sorted CD3+CD56+NKG2C+, CD3+CD56+NKG2C- and CD3+CD56-NKG2C+ T cells. Restriction of sorting to alpha-beta TCR T cells was accomplished in several experiments using an anti-gamma-delta TCR antibody. The contribution of dominant NKG2C+ clonotypes to CD8+ T cells in five to seven donors was roughly 1.0-7.5%. Researchers report these clonotypes also headed the CD3+CD56-NKG2C+ fraction in a few donors.

The sequences come from CD4+ T cells sorted from PBMCs, collected roughly 12 days after vaccination. This clonotype originated in a man over 45 who received an inactivated influenza vaccine.

CDR3 sequence reads: CASSQDVTGAGNTIYF. CDR3 DNA sequence: TGCGCCAGCAGCCAAGACGTGACGGGGGCTGGAAACACCATATATTTT. The chain combines TRBV4-3 with TRBJ1-3, with D possibly being TRBD1 (5 bases). V was shortened by 0 bases and J by 2 bases, with 11 bases between the two germline ends. The germline V gene has CDR1 LGHNA and CDR2 YSLEER. CDR3 length equals 16 residues.